These 5 T cell receptor beta chains were all obtained from the same sample, sequenced in a study of cytomegalovirus exposure and HLA in healthy donors. The table came from immunoSEQ multiplex PCR; TCRdb's copy has only in-frame clones and leaves some out. The repertoire holds about 140,000 clones, with about four fifths as singletons. Sequenced input: PBMCs. All receptors derive from a young woman in good health and CMV-seronegative.

The rearrangement links TRBV4-3 to TRBJ2-1; D may be TRBD2 (5 bases). Deletions cut 1 base from V and 5 bases from J, with 15 bases between. This CDR3 region has 16 residues. CDR1 and CDR2 (germline): LGHNA, YSLEER. CDR3 nucleotide sequence: TGCGCCAGCAGCCAAGGTCTGGCTAGCAGAAACAATGAGCAGTTCTTC. This sequence encodes CASSQGLASRNNEQFF.

V is TRBV6-4 and J is TRBJ1-1, with no clear D. The CDR3 has 13 residues. The ends were cut back, 5 bases at V and 0 bases at J, with 7 bases in the middle. The germline V gene has CDR1 MRHNA and CDR2 SNTAGT. The CDR3 spells CASSLEVNTEAFF. For the CDR3, the DNA is TGTGCCAGCAGTTTAGAAGTGAACACTGAAGCTTTCTTT.

V usage is TRBV29-1 and J usage is TRBJ1-5; a weak D match, TRBD1 (6 bases). V gave up 4 bases and J gave up 3 bases, with 13 bases separating them. The CDR3 loop spans 14 amino acids. Germline V gene sequence: CDR1 SQVTM, CDR2 ANQGSEA. The CDR3 nucleotides read TGCAGCGTTGTGTTTGGGACACTCAATCAGCCCCAGCATTTT. Protein: CSVVFGTLNQPQHF.

The rearrangement joins TRBV28 to TRBJ1-1; 7 bases are shared with TRBD1. After removal of 6 bases from V and 13 bases from J, the junction contained 8 bases not matched to a gene. Germline-derived CDR1 and CDR2 are MDHEN and SYDVKM. The CDR3 is 11 residues long. This CDR3 is CASSPDRDYFF. The CDR3 nucleotides are TGTGCCAGCAGCCCAGACAGGGATTATTTCTTT.

The chain links TRBV5-6 to TRBJ1-2; D possibly corresponds to TRBD1 (6 bases). CDR1 and CDR2 from the germline V gene are SGHDT and YYEEEE. Trimming shortened V by 5 bases and J by 8 bases, and 16 bases separated the two germline ends. The CDR3 is 13 residues long. CDR3 sequence reads: CASRPPTGLGYTF. The DNA of the CDR3 is TGTGCCAGCAGACCTCCGACAGGCTTAGGCTACACCTTC.